Listed here are 19 T cell receptor beta chains from one sample, sequenced in a study of shared clonotypes between healthy human individuals. Assay: immunoSEQ multiplex PCR; the TCRdb copy retains only in-frame clones and omits some. Here the sample spans 2,500,000 or so clones, over 85% being singletons. The material sequenced was naive CD4+ T cells sorted from blood. Subset defined: CD45RA+ positively selected. Receptors originate from a man aged 18 to 30 in good health.

The J gene is TRBJ1-5, the V gene TRBV4-3; 9 bases match TRBD1. The length of the CDR3 is 19 residues. V shed 0 bases, J shed 1 base, and the junction held 10 bases outside the gene matches. The germline V gene encodes CDR1 LGHNA and CDR2 YSLEER. CDR3 sequence (DNA): TGCGCCAGCAGCCAAGAAAACAACAGGGGGCGATGGAGCAATCAGCCCCAGCATTTT. Translating it yields CASSQENNRGRWSNQPQHF.

The gene calls are TRBV7-2 and TRBJ1-2; TRBD1 might be the D (6 bases). The CDR3 runs 13 residues. Trimming took 5 bases from V and 5 from J, leaving 12 bases between them. Per germline, CDR1 SGHTA and CDR2 FQGNSA. The CDR3 spells CASSVDRGYGYTF. CDR3 nucleotides: TGTGCCAGCAGCGTGGACAGAGGATATGGCTACACCTTC. The variable domain in full, completed from reference TRBV7-2 and TRBJ1-2, reads GAGVSQSPSNKVTEKGKDVELRCDPISGHTALYWYRQSLGQGLEFLIYFQGNSAPDKSGLPSDRFSAERTGGSVSTLTIQRTQQEDSAVYLCASSVDRGYGYTFGSGTRLTVV.

The gene calls are TRBV19 and TRBJ1-2; 9 bases match TRBD1. The ends lost 7 bases at V and 3 bases at J; junction bases unmatched: 9. CDR1 LNHDA and CDR2 SQIVND come from the germline V gene (reference sequence). The CDR3 covers 15 residues. Here the CDR3 reads CASKTRDRVDYGYTF. CDR3 nucleotide sequence: TGTGCCAGTAAAACTCGGGACAGGGTGGACTATGGCTACACCTTC.

J is TRBJ1-2 and V is TRBV5-6, with 7 nucleotides matching TRBD1. Germline assignment: CDR1 SGHDT and CDR2 YYEEEE. This CDR3 region has 14 residues. V shed 6 bases, J shed 8 bases, and the junction held 13 bases outside the gene matches. CDR3 loop: CASTVLDRYDGYTF. For the CDR3, the DNA is TGTGCCAGCACCGTCCTGGACAGGTATGACGGCTACACCTTC. Supplemented by reference TRBV5-6 and TRBJ1-2, the full variable domain reads DAGVTQSPTHLIKTRGQQVTLRCSPKSGHDTVSWYQQALGQGPQFIFQYYEEEERQRGNFPDRFSGHQFPNYSSELNVNALLLGDSALYLCASTVLDRYDGYTFGSGTRLTVV.

Only one count was recorded for this clone. V gene TRBV27 combines with J gene TRBJ2-1, with 7 bases lining up with TRBD2. Germline CDR1 and CDR2: MNHEY and SMNVEV (reference sequence). This CDR3 is built from 15 residues. V was pared by 2 bases and J by 4 bases, with 5 bases of the junction left unmatched. CDR3 bases: TGTGCCAGCAGTTTAACCCGGACTAGGTACAATGAGCAGTTCTTC. Translated, it gives CASSLTRTRYNEQFF.

The chain joins TRBV5-3 to TRBJ2-7, with a weak D call TRBD1 (5 bases). Being an ORF, TRBV5-3 has a function that is uncertain. V was trimmed by 4 bases and J by 6 bases, leaving 8 bases between them. The CDR3 sequence is 11 residues long. In nucleotides, the CDR3 is TGTGCCAGAAGCCTTACAGGCGAGCAGTACTTC. Its protein is CARSLTGEQYF.

This chain uses TRBV5-4 with TRBJ2-3; D tentatively fits TRBD1 or TRBD2 (5 bases each). The V and J ends lost 9 bases and 2 bases respectively, with 10 bases between them. Germline CDR1 is SGHNT and CDR2 is YYREEE (reference sequence). The CDR3 totals 12 residues. DNA for the CDR3: TGTGCCACAGCGGACACCACAGATACGCAGTATTTT. Translation: CATADTTDTQYF.

The chain links TRBV5-1 to TRBJ2-1; a weak D match, TRBD2 (7 bases). V was trimmed by 1 base and J by 5 bases, leaving 13 bases between them. CDR3 length: 15 residues. The germline V gene has CDR1 SGHRS and CDR2 YFSETQ. CDR3 nucleotides: TGCGCCAGCAGCTTGAATGGGGGGGCCCACAATGAGCAGTTCTTC. Translation: CASSLNGGAHNEQFF.

The genes are TRBV10-2 and TRBJ2-5; 9 nucleotides line up with TRBD1. With the DNA end fitting TRBJ2-7 better, the J assignment may be wrong. Germline CDR1 is WSHSY and CDR2 is SAAADI. This CDR3 region has 17 residues. For the CDR3, the DNA is TGCGCCAGCAGATCAACCTCCGGGACAGGGACCTACTACGAGCAGTACTTC. This encodes CASRSTSGTGTYYEQYF.

V gene TRBV19 combines with J gene TRBJ1-4; D unclear. Germline V gene lookup returns CDR1 LNHDA and CDR2 SQIVND (reference sequence). The CDR3 runs 17 residues. V was shortened by 5 bases and J by 4 bases, with 20 bases between the two germline ends. DNA for the CDR3: TGTGCCAGTAGTCCTTACCTAGACGGAGCAGATAATGAAAAACTGTTTTTT. Encoded protein: CASSPYLDGADNEKLFF.

This clone was picked up one time. The V call is TRBV7-8, the J call TRBJ2-3; D remains ambiguous. Looked up from germline, CDR1 is SGHVS and CDR2 is FQNEAQ. V lost 0 bases, J lost 3 bases, and 10 bases lay in between. There are 15 residues in the CDR3. DNA for the CDR3: TGTGCCAGCAGCTTAGCGTGGAAGACTACAGATACGCAGTATTTT. It codes for CASSLAWKTTDTQYF.

This rearrangement joins TRBV7-9 to TRBJ1-3; the D gene is possibly TRBD1 (5 bases). Germline V gives CDR1 SEHNR, CDR2 FQNEAQ (reference sequence). The V gene lost 2 bases and the J gene lost 0 bases, with 11 bases spanning the gap. CDR3 length: 16 residues. The CDR3 spells CASSLWSGPSGNTIYF. CDR3 in DNA: TGTGCCAGCAGCTTATGGTCAGGGCCCTCTGGAAACACCATATATTTT.

This clone was counted between two and nine times. This rearrangement joins TRBV7-2 to TRBJ2-7; 11 nucleotides align to TRBD2. From germline, CDR1 is SGHTA and CDR2 FQGNSA. J gave up 6 bases and V 2 bases, and 6 bases lay outside the gene matches. The CDR3 length is 15 residues. CDR3 sequence (DNA): TGTGCCAGCAGCTTAAGGACTAGCGGGTTGCGCGAGCAGTACTTC. Its translation is CASSLRTSGLREQYF.

The V gene is TRBV27, the J gene TRBJ1-2, with D hard to call. The CDR3 is 12 amino acids. Germline CDR1 and CDR2: MNHEY and SMNVEV (reference sequence). V was clipped by 6 bases and J by 0 bases, with 5 bases between them. CDR3 bases: TGTGCCAGCAGGGGAACTAACTATGGCTACACCTTC. Amino acids: CASRGTNYGYTF.

This chain uses TRBV7-2 with TRBJ1-5; 9 bases map to TRBD1. This CDR3 has 15 amino acids. The trim removed 4 bases at V and 1 base at J, leaving 2 bases unmatched. Germline V gene lookup returns CDR1 SGHTA and CDR2 FQGNSA. The CDR3 loop is CASSSGTGSNQPQHF. The CDR3 region has the DNA TGTGCCAGCAGCTCGGGGACAGGGAGCAATCAGCCCCAGCATTTT.

The CDR3 region is CASSWGQKNEKLFF. In DNA, the CDR3 is TGTGCCAGCAGCTGGGGACAGAAGAATGAAAAACTGTTTTTT. The chain employs TRBV5-4 and TRBJ1-4; 7 bases agree with TRBD1. The germline V gene encodes CDR1 SGHNT and CDR2 YYREEE (reference sequence). The junction had 4 bases not matched to a gene; V was cut back by 3 bases and J by 5 bases. The CDR3 has 14 residues.

The CDR3 region is CASSQGGTGANVLTF. CDR3 DNA sequence: TGTGCCAGCAGCCAGGGGGGCACTGGGGCCAACGTCCTGACTTTC. V usage is TRBV6-5 and J usage is TRBJ2-6, with D maybe TRBD1 (7 bases). The V end was cut by 6 bases, the J end by 2 bases, with 11 bases between. Germline V gene lookup returns CDR1 MNHEY and CDR2 SVGAGI. The CDR3 covers 15 residues.

V gene TRBV30 combines with J gene TRBJ1-3, with D possibly TRBD1 on 6 matching bases. V was clipped by 2 bases and J by 2 bases, with 10 bases between them. The CDR3 extends over 14 amino acids. Germline V gene sequence: CDR1 GTSNPN, CDR2 SVGIG (reference sequence). CDR3 in DNA: TGTGCCTGGAGTCCCCAGGGGACTGGAAACACCATATATTTT. Its translation is CAWSPQGTGNTIYF. The whole variable domain, remainder taken from reference TRBV30 and TRBJ1-3, is SQTIHQWPATLVQPVGSPLSLECTVEGTSNPNLYWYRQAAGRGLQLLFYSVGIGQISSEVPQNLSASRPQDRQFILSSKKLLLSDSGFYLCAWSPQGTGNTIYFGEGSWLTVV.

V usage is TRBV5-6 and J usage is TRBJ2-1; possible D gene TRBD1, 6 bases. The length of the CDR3 is 13 residues. Trimming pared 2 bases from V and 7 bases from J, leaving 10 bases between. Germline loops: CDR1 SGHDT, CDR2 YYEEEE. The CDR3 sequence is CASSLYQGNEQFF. Written as DNA, the CDR3 is TGTGCCAGCAGCTTATATCAGGGGAATGAGCAGTTCTTC.